This TCR beta chain was sequenced during a study of T cell responses to AZD1222 COVID-19 vaccine. With 2 bases removed from V and 12 bases from J, the gap between germline ends came to 20 bases. This CDR3 is 14 amino acids long. Germline V CDR1 and CDR2: GTSNPN, SVGIG (reference sequence). Produced via immunoSEQ multiplex PCR; TCRdb's table is partial and in-frame only. The sample lists some 190,000 clones, 80% to 90% occurring once. The rearrangement links TRBV30 to TRBJ2-1; no definite D call. The sample here was peripheral blood, taken on day 0 of AZD1222 vaccination. This sequence was found in an adult in good health. The CDR3 loop is CAWSILIDAGGQFF. Written as DNA, the CDR3 is TGTGCCTGGAGTATCTTGATTGACGCCGGCGGGCAGTTCTTC.